The clone carrying this T cell receptor (beta chain) was picked up one time. A much larger clone differs by one base, so this may be a read error. This entry comes from a study of blood T cells in healthy people across ages. A second about 6 to 12 cycle PCR used barcoded and J-beta primers. A 12-random-nucleotide template-switch adaptor tagged each cDNA molecule. MiXCR, run by TCRdb on the 5' RACE reads, gives a single entry per CDR3 protein. The sample lists hundreds of thousands of distinct CDR3 sequences; around 36% were seen once. The donors, aged roughly 6 to 95, were healthy Caucasians from Russia. Isolation per sample recovered at least 7 million PBMCs. The receptor's source is a man aged 18 to 35 in good health. The sequenced sample consisted of blood.

CDR3 amino acids: CVSSGTSEADTQYF. The CDR3 DNA sequence: TGTGTCAGCAGCGGGACTAGCGAAGCAGATACGCAGTATTTT. The chain is built from TRBV9 and TRBJ2-3, with 10 positions matching TRBD2. The CDR3 consists of 14 residues. Germline CDR1 SGDLS, CDR2 YYNGEE.